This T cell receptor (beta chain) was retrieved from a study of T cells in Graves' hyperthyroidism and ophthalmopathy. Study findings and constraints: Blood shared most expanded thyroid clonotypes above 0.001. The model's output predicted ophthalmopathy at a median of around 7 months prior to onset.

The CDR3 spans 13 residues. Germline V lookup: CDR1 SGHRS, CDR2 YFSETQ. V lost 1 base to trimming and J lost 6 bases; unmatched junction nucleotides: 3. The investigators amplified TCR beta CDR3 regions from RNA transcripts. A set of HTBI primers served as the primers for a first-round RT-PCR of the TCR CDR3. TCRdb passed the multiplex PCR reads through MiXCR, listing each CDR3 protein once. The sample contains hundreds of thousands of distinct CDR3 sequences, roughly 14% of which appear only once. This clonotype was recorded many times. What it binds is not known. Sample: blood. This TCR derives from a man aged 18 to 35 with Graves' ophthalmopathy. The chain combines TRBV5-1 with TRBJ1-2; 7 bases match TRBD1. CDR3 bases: TGCGCCAGCAGCTTGAACAGGGGAAATGGCTACACCTTC. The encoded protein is CASSLNRGNGYTF.